This T cell receptor beta chain emerged from a study of T cells in Graves' hyperthyroidism and ophthalmopathy. Study summary: The blood sample was taken at first diagnosis, before treatment began. Whole-study findings and limits: Most clonotypes expanded in thyroid above 0.001 were likewise present in blood.

V lost 6 bases and J 7 bases, leaving 16 bases between the germline ends. Germline-derived CDR1 and CDR2 are SGHVS and FQNEAQ. The CDR3 is made up of 13 amino acids. These patients, aged 18 to 65, had recently diagnosed hyperthyroidism lasting under 2 months. Uncontrolled infection, other autoimmune disease, pregnancy and lactation each barred patients from inclusion. This clonotype was detected only a few times. Antigen: not known. What was amplified from RNA transcripts were TCR beta CDR3 regions. The HTBI primer set served for first-round RT-PCR of the TCR CDR3. One entry per CDR3 protein, called by TCRdb with MiXCR from the multiplex PCR reads. The table records 380,000 or so distinct CDR3 sequences, roughly 13% of them present only once.

This receptor was taken from a man aged 30 to 45 with Graves' hyperthyroidism that later progressed to Graves' ophthalmopathy. The V call is TRBV7-8, the J call TRBJ2-7, with D maybe TRBD1 (5 bases). Sequenced sample: blood. The CDR3 nucleotides read TGTGCCAGCAGGCCCCGGTGGGGCTCGGAGCAGTACTTC. Encoded protein: CASRPRWGSEQYF.